This T cell receptor beta chain was observed in a study of early T cells in non-severe SARS-CoV-2 infection. Study as a whole: Unpaired chains resulted from sequencing bulk RNA of unsorted whole blood. Study outcomes and limitations: VDJdb-based matching was biased toward anti-spike CD8 responses and missed private and CD4 specificities.

Per germline, CDR1 MDHEN and CDR2 SYDVKM. This CDR3 comprises 14 residues. V lost 6 bases and J lost 7, with 18 bases in between. This clonotype was observed a few times. Its target is not known. Individual cDNA molecules received unique molecular identifiers. TCRdb re-called the 5' RACE reads through MiXCR, storing one row per CDR3 protein. The sample lists around 99,000 distinct CDR3 sequences; approximately 16% were seen once. The chain carries TRBV28 and TRBJ2-5; perhaps TRBD1 as D (7 bases). The sequence came from an adult who was a healthcare worker with PCR-confirmed SARS-CoV-2 infection or an uninfected control (not recorded which). Sequenced here: whole blood, sampled at baseline. CDR3 protein: CASSSQRQGGTQYF. The CDR3 nucleotides read TGTGCCAGCAGCTCCCAGAGACAGGGAGGGACCCAGTACTTC.